Listed here are 12 T cell receptor beta chains from one sample, sequenced in a study of Graves' ophthalmopathy and Graves' hyperthyroidism. Amplification of the TCR beta CDR3 regions used RNA transcripts (as template). First-round RT-PCR relied on HTBI primers, and a second-round multiplex PCR came next. MiXCR, applied by TCRdb to the multiplex PCR reads, yields one record per CDR3 protein. The table records a few hundred thousand distinct CDR3 sequences, 15% to 17% of them present only once. Sequencing was done on a sample of peripheral blood. The receptors were sampled from a woman under 30 with stable Graves' hyperthyroidism.

Note on this clonotype: Germline and junction disagree at one end, which may indicate a read error. V is TRBV19 and J is TRBJ1-5; maybe TRBD1 (5 bases). Germline values: CDR1 LNHDA, CDR2 SQIVND (reference sequence). This CDR3 region has 16 residues. Written as DNA, the CDR3 is TGTGCCAGTAGTAGCCGGACACCCCGGAGATATCAGTCCCAGCATTTT. It yields the protein CASSSRTPRRYQSQHF.

This clonotype showed up many times. The genes are TRBV12-3 or TRBV12-4 and TRBJ2-7; D assignment may be TRBD1 or TRBD2 (6 bases each). Trimming took 0 bases from V and 5 from J, leaving 11 bases between them. CDR3 length equals 14 residues. The CDR3 DNA reads as TGTGCCAGCAGTTTAGCGGGGGGCCACAACGAGCAGTACTTC. Protein product: CASSLAGGHNEQYF.

The chain combines TRBV14 with TRBJ2-7; 10 bases line up with TRBD1. The CDR3 loop spans 16 amino acids. V shed 5 bases and J 6 bases; nucleotides not matched to a gene: 13. Germline V CDR1 and CDR2: SGHDN, FVKESK. CDR3 nucleotides: TGTGCCAGCAGCTTTATCCCGGGACAGGGGTTTTCCGAGCAGTACTTC. Amino acids: CASSFIPGQGFSEQYF.

This clonotype was recorded at least ten times. V gene TRBV20-1 combines with J gene TRBJ2-5; D is perhaps TRBD1 (6 bases). Per the germline V gene, CDR1 is DFQATT and CDR2 is SNEGSKA (reference sequence). CDR3 length: 15 residues. V was trimmed by 0 bases and J by 1 base, leaving 12 bases between them. In nucleotides, the CDR3 is TGCAGTGCTAGAGATGGACAGAAGGTCCAAGAGACCCAGTACTTC. Encoded protein: CSARDGQKVQETQYF.

This clonotype occurred many times. The chain is built from TRBV12-3 or TRBV12-4 and TRBJ2-5; a weak D match, TRBD1 (5 bases). The CDR3 totals 13 residues. The ends were cut back, 5 bases at V and 5 bases at J, with 12 bases in the middle. Here the CDR3 reads CASSPGWRETQYF. In DNA form, the CDR3 reads TGTGCCAGCAGTCCAGGGTGGCGGGAGACCCAGTACTTC.

In its sample, this clonotype was seen many times. J is TRBJ1-2 and V is TRBV12-3 or TRBV12-4; D gene unclear. The CDR3 is 14 residues long. V was shortened by 4 bases and J by 4 bases, with 13 bases between the two germline ends. CDR3 region: CASSSFNWGYGYTF. The CDR3 region has the DNA TGTGCCAGCAGTTCCTTCAATTGGGGCTATGGCTACACCTTC.

This clonotype was observed at least ten times. The chain couples TRBV6-1 to TRBJ2-4; D might be TRBD2 (6 bases). Germline V gene data show CDR1 as MNHNS and CDR2 as SASEGT. The CDR3 runs 14 residues. Between the trimmed V and J ends, which lost 7 bases and 6 bases, there was a span of 16 bases. Here the CDR3 reads CASTAGSERNIQYF. The CDR3 region has the DNA TGTGCCAGCACCGCCGGGAGCGAAAGAAACATTCAGTACTTC.

This clonotype has just a few counts. This is likely a read error, given that the CDR3 carries no conserved phenylalanine or tryptophan at its end. The chain combines TRBV5-1 with TRBJ2-2, with 8 bases matching TRBD2. Germline CDR1 is SGHRS and CDR2 is YFSETQ. The CDR3 runs to 19 residues. V dropped 8 bases and J dropped 2; count of bases not matched to a gene: 20. The CDR3 region is CARMPFRGSGDTNTGELFC. CDR3 sequence (DNA): TGCGCCAGGATGCCTTTTCGGGGTAGCGGGGATACAAACACCGGGGAGCTGTTTTGT.

In this sample, this clonotype turned up many times. The V gene is TRBV12-3 or TRBV12-4, the J gene TRBJ2-2; 12 nucleotides align to TRBD2. This CDR3 has 16 residues. The J segment lost 7 bases and the V segment lost 5 bases, leaving 8 bases of the junction unmatched. This CDR3 reads CASSPSGGAWSGELFF. For the CDR3, the DNA is TGTGCCAGCAGTCCTAGCGGGGGGGCCTGGAGCGGGGAGCTGTTTTTT.

This clonotype was counted only a few times. The chain employs TRBV27 and TRBJ1-6; weak D call: TRBD1 (5 bases). Germline CDR1 reads MNHEY; CDR2 reads SMNVEV (reference sequence). V lost 5 bases and J lost 2, with 16 bases in between. The CDR3 loop spans 17 amino acids. Written as DNA, the CDR3 is TGTGCCAGCAGTACCCTAAAGATGGGGGCCTATAATTCACCCCTCCACTTT. This codes for CASSTLKMGAYNSPLHF.

This clonotype was picked up many times. V is TRBV11-3 and J is TRBJ2-2, with D perhaps matching TRBD1 (5 bases). The germline CDR1 and CDR2 sequences are SGHNT and YENEEA. V lost 7 bases, J lost 3 bases, and 15 bases lay in between. This CDR3 region has 15 residues. The CDR3 coding sequence is TGTGCCAGCACAAAAGGGCAGGGTGACACCGGGGAGCTGTTTTTT. Protein: CASTKGQGDTGELFF.

Ten or more counts support this clonotype. This chain links TRBV2 with TRBJ1-6; D gene uncertain. The V gene lost 2 bases and the J gene lost 5 bases, with 13 bases spanning the gap. The germline gives CDR1 SNHLY, CDR2 FYNNEI. This CDR3 spans 16 amino acids. For the CDR3, the DNA is TGTGCCAGCAGTGAACGTGTGCCACGGAATAATTCACCCCTCCACTTT. This translates into CASSERVPRNNSPLHF.